This T cell receptor (beta chain) appears in the sequencing data of a study of shared clonotypes between healthy human individuals. The table came from immunoSEQ multiplex PCR; TCRdb's copy has only in-frame clones and leaves some out. The table shows 500,000 to 650,000 clones, with around 78% occurring only once. The CDR3 loop spans 15 amino acids. Germline V CDR1 and CDR2: SGHRS, YFSETQ. Trimming removed 0 bases at V and 4 bases at J, with 8 bases between. Material for sequencing was PBMCs. The sequence derives from a woman between 40 and 50 years old in good health. Some clones in this sample may be carry-over from other donors' samples. V and J are TRBV5-1 and TRBJ1-6; no clear D. The CDR3 protein is CASSLDGGYNSPLHF. The CDR3 DNA follows: TGCGCCAGCAGCTTGGATGGAGGGTATAATTCACCCCTCCACTTT.